These T cell receptor beta chains were read from a single sample in a study of cytomegalovirus exposure and HLA in healthy donors. Libraries were prepared by immunoSEQ multiplex PCR; TCRdb keeps only in-frame clonotypes and omits some of them. There are fewer than 40,000 clones in the sample; about 79% occur only once, and 3.6% lies in the top ten. The sequencing sample was made of PBMCs. These receptors all stem from a woman aged 18-29 years in good health and CMV-seronegative. Each CDR3 is given with its conserved first and last residue. The order of the fields is D gene, clone size, V gene, J gene, CDR3 DNA, CDR3 protein. The D gene is left open where the match is weak. Size values are once, few and many counts, or a class for expanded clones, and some rows have none.

TRBD2	-	TRBV4-3	TRBJ2-1	TGCGCCAGCAGCCGCGGACTAGCGGGAGAGGTTCGGTCCTACAATGAGCAGTTCTTC	CASSRGLAGEVRSYNEQFF
-	-	TRBV6-5	TRBJ1-5	TGTGCCAGCAGTGGTCCTGAGGGTCAGCCCCAGCATTTT	CASSGPEGQPQHF
-	once	TRBV9	TRBJ2-1	TGTGCCAGCAGCCCTTGGGGGGAGCGCAATGAGCAGTTCTTC	CASSPWGERNEQFF
-	once	TRBV18	TRBJ2-2	TGTGCCAGCTCACCACCGGCGGGACCGAACACCGGGGAGCTGTTTTTT	CASSPPAGPNTGELFF
TRBD2	-	TRBV11-3	TRBJ2-3	TGTGCCAGCAGCTTATTCGGGGGGGGAACAGATACGCAGTATTTT	CASSLFGGGTDTQYF
TRBD2	-	TRBV7-2	TRBJ2-1	TGTGCCAGCAGCTTATATGTGACTAGCCTCAATGAGCAGTTCTTC	CASSLYVTSLNEQFF
-	-	TRBV9	TRBJ2-1	TGTGCCAGCAGCGTATCGGACAATGAGCAGTTCTTC	CASSVSDNEQFF
TRBD1	-	TRBV27	TRBJ2-5	TGTGCCAGCTCCCAACCGCGACAGGGAGAGACCCAGTACTTC	CASSQPRQGETQYF
TRBD2	-	TRBV5-1	TRBJ2-2	TGCGCCAGCAGTAGGCTAGCGGGAGGCACCGGGGAGCTGTTTTTT	CASSRLAGGTGELFF
TRBD2	-	TRBV27	TRBJ2-3	TGTGCCAGCAGTGCGATAGCGGGGGGCACAGATACGCAGTATTTT	CASSAIAGGTDTQYF
-	-	TRBV5-6	TRBJ1-2	TGTGCCAGCAGCTTTAAAACATCTAACTATGGCTACACCTTC	CASSFKTSNYGYTF
TRBD1	-	TRBV10-3	TRBJ2-7	TGTGCCATCAGGAGACAGGGGGCATCCTACGAGCAGTACTTC	CAIRRQGASYEQYF
TRBD1	-	TRBV10-2	TRBJ1-1	TGCGCCACCCAGACAGGGAGTACTGAAGCTTTCTTT	CATQTGSTEAFF
-	-	TRBV6-1	TRBJ2-7	TGTGCCAGCTGGAGTAGCGGTATCTACGAGCAGTACTTC	CASWSSGIYEQYF
TRBD1	-	TRBV14	TRBJ1-3	TGTGCCAGCAGCCTATGGACAGGGCGAAACACCATATATTTT	CASSLWTGRNTIYF
-	-	TRBV4-3	TRBJ2-7	TGCGCCAGCAGCCGCATACAGGGCGAAACCTACGAGCAGTACTTC	CASSRIQGETYEQYF
-	-	TRBV19	TRBJ1-5	TGTGCCAGTAGTATGGGGGGGAATCAGCCCCAGCATTTT	CASSMGGNQPQHF
-	-	TRBV2	TRBJ1-1	TGTGCCAGCAGTGCAACAGGCGTGAACACTGAAGCTTTCTTT	CASSATGVNTEAFF
TRBD1	few	TRBV4-3	TRBJ1-5	TGCGCCAGCAGCCAAGAAGTGGACAGGGGGCAGCCCCAGAATTTT	CASSQEVDRGQPQNF